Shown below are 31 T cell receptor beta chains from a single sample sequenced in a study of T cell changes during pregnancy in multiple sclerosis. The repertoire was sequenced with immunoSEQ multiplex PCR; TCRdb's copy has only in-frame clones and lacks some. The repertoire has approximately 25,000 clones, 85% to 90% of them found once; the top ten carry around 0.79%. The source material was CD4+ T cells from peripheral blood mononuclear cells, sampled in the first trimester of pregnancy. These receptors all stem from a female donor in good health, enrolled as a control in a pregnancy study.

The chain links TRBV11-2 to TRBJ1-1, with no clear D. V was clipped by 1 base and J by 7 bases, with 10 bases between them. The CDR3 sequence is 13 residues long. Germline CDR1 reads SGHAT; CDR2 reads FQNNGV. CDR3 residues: CASSLGWASEAFF. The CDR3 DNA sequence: TGTGCCAGCAGCTTAGGTTGGGCAAGTGAAGCTTTCTTT.

CDR3 protein: CASSQRGGQTQYF. In DNA form, the CDR3 reads TGTGCCAGCAGCCAACGGGGAGGACAGACCCAGTACTTC. The rearrangement links TRBV6-5 to TRBJ2-5; a possible D gene is TRBD2 (6 bases). V was trimmed by 6 bases and J by 6 bases, leaving 14 bases between them. Germline CDR1 and CDR2: MNHEY and SVGAGI. The CDR3 runs to 13 residues.

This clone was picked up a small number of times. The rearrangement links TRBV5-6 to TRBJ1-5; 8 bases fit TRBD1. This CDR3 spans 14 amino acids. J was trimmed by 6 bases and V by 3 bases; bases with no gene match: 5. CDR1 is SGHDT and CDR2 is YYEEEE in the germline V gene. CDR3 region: CASSSTGARQPQHF. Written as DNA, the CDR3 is TGTGCCAGCAGCTCGACAGGGGCTCGTCAGCCCCAGCATTTT.

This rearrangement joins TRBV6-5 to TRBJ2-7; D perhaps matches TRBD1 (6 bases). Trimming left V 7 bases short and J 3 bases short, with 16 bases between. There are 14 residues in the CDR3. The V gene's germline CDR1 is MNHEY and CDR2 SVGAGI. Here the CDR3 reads CASTPRGGNYEQYF. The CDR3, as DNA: TGTGCCAGCACCCCGCGAGGGGGAAACTACGAGCAGTACTTC.

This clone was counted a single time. CDR3 DNA sequence: TGCGCCAGCAGCCAACCCCCTGGACAGGGGCGAGGAAACACCATATATTTT. Encoded protein: CASSQPPGQGRGNTIYF. The chain links TRBV4-1 to TRBJ1-3; 9 bases agree with TRBD1. Trimming removed 2 bases from V and 4 bases from J; junction bases left unmatched: 9. The CDR3 sequence is 17 residues long. Germline CDR1 MGHRA, CDR2 YSYEKL.

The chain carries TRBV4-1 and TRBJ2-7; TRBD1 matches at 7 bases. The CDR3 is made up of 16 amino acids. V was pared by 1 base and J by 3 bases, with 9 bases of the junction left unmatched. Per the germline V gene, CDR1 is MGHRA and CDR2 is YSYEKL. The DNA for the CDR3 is TGCGCCAGCAGCCAAGTTGAGGGGGCGAGACTCTACGAGCAGTACTTC. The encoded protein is CASSQVEGARLYEQYF.

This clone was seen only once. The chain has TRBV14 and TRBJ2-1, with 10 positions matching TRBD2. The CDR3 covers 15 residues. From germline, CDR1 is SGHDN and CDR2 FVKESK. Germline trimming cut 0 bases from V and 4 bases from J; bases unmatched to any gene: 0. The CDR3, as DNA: TGTGCCAGCAGCCAAGAACTAGCGGGGTACAATGAGCAGTTCTTC. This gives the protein CASSQELAGYNEQFF.

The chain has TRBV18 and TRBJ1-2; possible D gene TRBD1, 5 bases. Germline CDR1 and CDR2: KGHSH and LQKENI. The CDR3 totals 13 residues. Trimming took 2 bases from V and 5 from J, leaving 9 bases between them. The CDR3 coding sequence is TGTGCCAGCTCACCAGACGACAGATATGGCTACACCTTC. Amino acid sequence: CASSPDDRYGYTF.

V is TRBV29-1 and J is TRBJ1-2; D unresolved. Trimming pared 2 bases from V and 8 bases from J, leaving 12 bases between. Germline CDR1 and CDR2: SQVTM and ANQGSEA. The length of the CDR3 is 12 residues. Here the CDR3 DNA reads TGCAGCGTTGAATCGGCGGCCGGGGGCTACACCTTC. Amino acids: CSVESAAGGYTF.

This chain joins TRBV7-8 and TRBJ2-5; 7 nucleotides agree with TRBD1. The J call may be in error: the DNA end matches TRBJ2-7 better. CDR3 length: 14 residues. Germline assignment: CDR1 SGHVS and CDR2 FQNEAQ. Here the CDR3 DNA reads TGTGCCAGCAGCTTTGGGGACAGCGCCTACGAGCAGTACTTC. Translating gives CASSFGDSAYEQYF.

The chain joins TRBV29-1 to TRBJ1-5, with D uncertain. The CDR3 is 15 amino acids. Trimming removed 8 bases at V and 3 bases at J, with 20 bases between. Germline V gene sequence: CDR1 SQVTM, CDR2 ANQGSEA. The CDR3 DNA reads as TGCAGCTTTTTACCCCCAATGGGCTCCAATCAGCCCCAGCATTTT. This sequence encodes CSFLPPMGSNQPQHF.

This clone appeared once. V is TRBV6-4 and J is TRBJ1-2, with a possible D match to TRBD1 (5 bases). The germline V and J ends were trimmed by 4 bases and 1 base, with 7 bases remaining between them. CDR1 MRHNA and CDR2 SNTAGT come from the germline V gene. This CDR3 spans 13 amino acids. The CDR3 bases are TGTGCCAGCAGTGCAGGGATTAACTATGGCTACACCTTC. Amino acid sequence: CASSAGINYGYTF.

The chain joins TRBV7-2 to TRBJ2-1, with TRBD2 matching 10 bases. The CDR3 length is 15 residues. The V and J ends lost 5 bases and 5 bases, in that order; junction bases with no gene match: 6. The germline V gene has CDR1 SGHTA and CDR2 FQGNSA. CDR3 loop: CASSPGLAANNEQFF. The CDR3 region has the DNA TGTGCCAGCAGCCCCGGACTAGCGGCTAACAATGAGCAGTTCTTC.

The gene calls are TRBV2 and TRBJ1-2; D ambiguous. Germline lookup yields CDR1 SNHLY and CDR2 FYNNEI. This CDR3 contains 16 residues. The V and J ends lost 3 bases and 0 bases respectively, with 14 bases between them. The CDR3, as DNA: TGTGCCAGCAGTGAGGCCAGGCAGTGGACTAACTATGGCTACACCTTC. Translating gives CASSEARQWTNYGYTF.

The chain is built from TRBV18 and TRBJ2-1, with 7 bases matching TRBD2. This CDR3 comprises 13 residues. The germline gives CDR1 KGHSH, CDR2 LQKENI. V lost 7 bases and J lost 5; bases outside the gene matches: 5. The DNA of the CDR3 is TGTGCCAGCTATAAGCGGGACCACAATGAGCAGTTCTTC. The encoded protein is CASYKRDHNEQFF.

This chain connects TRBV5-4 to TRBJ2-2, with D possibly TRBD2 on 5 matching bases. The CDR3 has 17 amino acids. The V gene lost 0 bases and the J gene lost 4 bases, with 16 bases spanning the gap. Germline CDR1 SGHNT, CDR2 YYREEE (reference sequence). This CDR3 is CASSLAGGGRITGELFF. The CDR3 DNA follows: TGTGCCAGCAGCTTGGCCGGCGGAGGTCGTATCACCGGGGAGCTGTTTTTT.

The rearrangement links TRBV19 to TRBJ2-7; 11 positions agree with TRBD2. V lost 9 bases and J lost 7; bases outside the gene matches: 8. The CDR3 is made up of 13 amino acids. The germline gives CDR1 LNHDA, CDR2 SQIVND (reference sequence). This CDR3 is CASPGLAVEEQYF. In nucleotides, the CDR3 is TGTGCCAGCCCGGGACTAGCGGTCGAAGAGCAGTACTTC. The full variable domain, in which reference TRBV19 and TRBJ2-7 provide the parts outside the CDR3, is DGGITQSPKYLFRKEGQNVTLSCEQNLNHDAMYWYRQDPGQGLRLIYYSQIVNDFQKGDIAEGYSVSREKKESFPLTVTSAQKNPTAFYLCASPGLAVEEQYFGPGTRLTVT.

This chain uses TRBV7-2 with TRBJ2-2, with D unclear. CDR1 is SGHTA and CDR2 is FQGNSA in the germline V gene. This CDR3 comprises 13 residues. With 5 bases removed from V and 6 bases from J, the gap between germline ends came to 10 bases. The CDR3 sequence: CASSLPGPGELFF. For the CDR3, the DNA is TGTGCCAGCAGCCTACCTGGGCCCGGGGAGCTGTTTTTT. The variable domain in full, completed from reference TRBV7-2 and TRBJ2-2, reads GAGVSQSPSNKVTEKGKDVELRCDPISGHTALYWYRQSLGQGLEFLIYFQGNSAPDKSGLPSDRFSAERTGGSVSTLTIQRTQQEDSAVYLCASSLPGPGELFFGEGSRLTVL.

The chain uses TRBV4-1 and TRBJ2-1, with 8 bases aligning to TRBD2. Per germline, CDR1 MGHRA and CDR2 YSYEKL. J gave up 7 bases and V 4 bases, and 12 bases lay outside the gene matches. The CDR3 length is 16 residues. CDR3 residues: CASSPPGRGARNEQFF. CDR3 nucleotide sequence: TGCGCCAGCAGCCCACCTGGGCGGGGGGCTCGTAATGAGCAGTTCTTC.

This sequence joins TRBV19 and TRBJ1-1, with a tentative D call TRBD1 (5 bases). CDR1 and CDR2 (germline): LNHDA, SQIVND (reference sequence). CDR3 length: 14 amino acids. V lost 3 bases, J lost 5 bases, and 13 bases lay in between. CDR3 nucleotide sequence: TGTGCCAGTAGTATTGGTGGGGCAGGGACTGAAGCTTTCTTT. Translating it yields CASSIGGAGTEAFF.

CDR3 protein: CASSAGVETQYF. The CDR3, as DNA: TGTGCCAGCAGTGCGGGGGTGGAGACCCAGTACTTC. This rearrangement joins TRBV6-1 to TRBJ2-5; TRBD2 might be the D (6 bases). The ends were cut back, 4 bases at V and 5 bases at J, with 8 bases in the middle. The CDR3 covers 12 residues. Germline V gives CDR1 MNHNS, CDR2 SASEGT.

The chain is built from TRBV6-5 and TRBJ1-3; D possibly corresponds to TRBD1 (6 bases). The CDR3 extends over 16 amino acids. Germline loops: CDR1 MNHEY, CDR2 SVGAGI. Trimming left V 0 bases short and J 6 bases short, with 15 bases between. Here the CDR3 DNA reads TGTGCCAGCAGTTACTCCGGGACACCACCGGTAAACACCATATATTTT. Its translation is CASSYSGTPPVNTIYF.

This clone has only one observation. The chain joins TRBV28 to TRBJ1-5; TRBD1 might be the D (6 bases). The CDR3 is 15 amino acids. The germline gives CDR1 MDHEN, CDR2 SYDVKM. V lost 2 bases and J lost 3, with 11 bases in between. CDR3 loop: CASSLVSGVNQPQHF. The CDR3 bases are TGTGCCAGCAGTTTAGTTTCAGGGGTCAATCAGCCCCAGCATTTT.

As DNA, the CDR3 is TGTGCCAGCAGCCGACAGGGAAATGAGCAGTTCTTC. Its translation: CASSRQGNEQFF. The V gene is TRBV11-3, the J gene TRBJ2-1, with TRBD1 matching 7 bases. Losses at the gene ends were 5 bases for V and 7 bases for J; bases not matched to a gene: 2. The CDR3 length is 12 residues. Germline values: CDR1 SGHNT, CDR2 YENEEA.

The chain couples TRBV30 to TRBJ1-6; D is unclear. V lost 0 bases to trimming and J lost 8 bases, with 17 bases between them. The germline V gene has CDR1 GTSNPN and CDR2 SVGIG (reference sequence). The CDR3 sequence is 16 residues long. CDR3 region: CAWSVWKAMRDSPLHF. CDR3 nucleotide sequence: TGTGCCTGGAGTGTTTGGAAAGCGATGCGTGATTCACCCCTCCACTTT. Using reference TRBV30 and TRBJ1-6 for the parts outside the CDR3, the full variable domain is SQTIHQWPATLVQPVGSPLSLECTVEGTSNPNLYWYRQAAGRGLQLLFYSVGIGQISSEVPQNLSASRPQDRQFILSSKKLLLSDSGFYLCAWSVWKAMRDSPLHFGNGTRLTVT.

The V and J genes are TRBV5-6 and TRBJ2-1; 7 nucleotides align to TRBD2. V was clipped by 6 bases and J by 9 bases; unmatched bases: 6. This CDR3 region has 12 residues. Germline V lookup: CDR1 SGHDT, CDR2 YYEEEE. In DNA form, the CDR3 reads TGTGCCAGCAACGCGGGAGTAGGTGAGCAGTTCTTC. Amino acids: CASNAGVGEQFF.

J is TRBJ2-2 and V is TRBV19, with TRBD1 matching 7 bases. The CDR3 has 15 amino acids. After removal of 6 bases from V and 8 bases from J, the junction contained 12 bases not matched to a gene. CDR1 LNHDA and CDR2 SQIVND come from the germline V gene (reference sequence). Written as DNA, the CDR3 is TGTGCCAGTAGAATCGACAGGGCGTCAGCTGGGGAGCTGTTTTTT. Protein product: CASRIDRASAGELFF.

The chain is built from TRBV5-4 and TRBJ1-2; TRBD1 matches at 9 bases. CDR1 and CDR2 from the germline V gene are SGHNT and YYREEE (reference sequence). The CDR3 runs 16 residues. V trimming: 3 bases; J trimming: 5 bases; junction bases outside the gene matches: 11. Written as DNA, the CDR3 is TGTGCCAGCAGCTCCCGCCCCCGGGACAGGGTATATGGCTACACCTTC. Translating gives CASSSRPRDRVYGYTF.

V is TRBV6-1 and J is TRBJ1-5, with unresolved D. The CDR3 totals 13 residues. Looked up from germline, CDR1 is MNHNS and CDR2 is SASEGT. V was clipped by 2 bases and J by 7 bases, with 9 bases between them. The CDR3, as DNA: TGTGCCAGCAGTGAATTGAGGGCCCAGCCCCAGCATTTT. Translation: CASSELRAQPQHF.

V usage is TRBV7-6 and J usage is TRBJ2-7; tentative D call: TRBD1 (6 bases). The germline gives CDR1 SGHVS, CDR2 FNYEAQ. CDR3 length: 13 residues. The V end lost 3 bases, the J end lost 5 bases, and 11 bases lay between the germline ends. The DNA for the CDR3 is TGTGCCAGCAGCTTCAGGGGTGCGAACGAGCAGTACTTC. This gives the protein CASSFRGANEQYF.

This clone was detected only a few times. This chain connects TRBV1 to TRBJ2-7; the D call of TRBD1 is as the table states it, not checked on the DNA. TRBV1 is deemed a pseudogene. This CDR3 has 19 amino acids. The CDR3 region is CTSSQEETAIFPISYEQYF. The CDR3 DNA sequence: TGCACCAGCAGCCAAGAGGAGACAGCGATCTTCCCTATCTCCTACGAGCAGTACTTC.